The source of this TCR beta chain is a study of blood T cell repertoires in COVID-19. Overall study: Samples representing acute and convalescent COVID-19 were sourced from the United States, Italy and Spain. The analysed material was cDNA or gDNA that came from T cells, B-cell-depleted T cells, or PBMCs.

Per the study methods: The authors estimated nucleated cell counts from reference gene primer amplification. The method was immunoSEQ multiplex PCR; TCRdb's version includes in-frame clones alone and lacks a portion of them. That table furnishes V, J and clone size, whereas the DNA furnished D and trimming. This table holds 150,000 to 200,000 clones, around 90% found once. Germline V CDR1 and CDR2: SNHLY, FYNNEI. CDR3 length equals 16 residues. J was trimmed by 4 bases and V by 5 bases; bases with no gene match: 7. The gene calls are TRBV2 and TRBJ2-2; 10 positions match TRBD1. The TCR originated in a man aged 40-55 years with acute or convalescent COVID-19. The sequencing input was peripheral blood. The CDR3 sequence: CASSRQGAVGTGELFF. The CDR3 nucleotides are TGTGCCAGCAGTCGACAGGGGGCAGTGGGCACCGGGGAGCTGTTTTTT.